Following are 11 T cell receptor beta chains from one sample sequenced in a study of radiation and T cells in renal cell carcinoma (TCRdb year 2020). In light of the paper, this sample's time point label describes: blood 4 weeks post-SBRT, at nephrectomy. This specimen's treatment or condition label, per the study, means: 15 Gy SBRT to primary tumor, nephrectomy 4 weeks later. Library preparation was by the immunoSEQ multiplex PCR assay. The table was pulled from immuneACCESS by TCRdb, which kept in-frame rearrangements only. Such tables lose some clones; where checked, under half of the loss comes from unresolved V genes, and the rest has no known cause. Within this sample are 65,000 or so clones, with 60% to 85% of them counted one time only. Together, the top ten hold roughly 6.8% of the sample. Source: blood, taken from a patient whose treatment included radiotherapy and nephrectomy. These receptors were taken from a man between 60 and 70 years old with renal cell carcinoma.

The chain links TRBV29-1 to TRBJ2-5; 11 bases line up with TRBD2. The CDR3 is made up of 19 amino acids. Germline CDR1 is SQVTM and CDR2 is ANQGSEA. J was trimmed by 1 base and V by 3 bases; bases with no gene match: 16. The CDR3 loop reads CSVDEMGLAAGGIQETQYF. The DNA for the CDR3 is TGCAGCGTTGATGAGATGGGACTAGCGGCGGGCGGCATCCAAGAGACCCAGTACTTC. Complete variable domain (other parts from reference TRBV29-1 and TRBJ2-5): SAVISQKPSRDICQRGTSLTIQCQVDSQVTMMFWYRQQPGQSLTLIATANQGSEATYESGFVIDKFPISRPNLTFSTLTVSNMSPEDSSIYLCSVDEMGLAAGGIQETQYFGPGTRLLVL.

The table lists this clone with a count of one. V gene TRBV6-6 combines with J gene TRBJ2-2; 7 positions match TRBD2. The CDR3 has 14 residues. Germline assignment: CDR1 MNHNY and CDR2 SVGAGI (reference sequence). The junction had 5 bases not matched to a gene; V was cut back by 4 bases and J by 6 bases. CDR3 sequence reads: CASSSPGLAGELFF. In nucleotides, the CDR3 is TGTGCCAGCAGTTCCCCTGGACTAGCCGGGGAGCTGTTTTTT.

The chain has TRBV15 and TRBJ2-7, with TRBD2 identical over 7 bases. Germline CDR1 LNHNV, CDR2 YYDKDF (reference sequence). This CDR3 spans 18 amino acids. Trimming took 0 bases from V and 5 from J; bases not matched to a gene: 16. The DNA of the CDR3 is TGTGCCACCAGCAGAGATCTCGGAGTAGCGGGCCGAAAGAACGAGCAGTACGTC. It specifies CATSRDLGVAGRKNEQYV.

The chain has TRBV7-6 and TRBJ1-1; D might be TRBD1 (5 bases). Trimming stripped 5 bases from V and 6 bases from J, with 19 bases between. The CDR3 runs to 15 residues. Germline V gives CDR1 SGHVS, CDR2 FNYEAQ. The CDR3 loop reads CASSPIGGGYAEAFF. CDR3 coding DNA: TGTGCCAGCAGCCCAATTGGGGGAGGTTACGCTGAAGCTTTCTTT.

This chain connects TRBV5-1 to TRBJ2-1, with TRBD2 matching over 12 bases. V was clipped by 3 bases and J by 8 bases; unmatched bases: 21. In germline, CDR1 is SGHRS, CDR2 YFSETQ. The CDR3 is 20 residues long. In DNA, the CDR3 is TGCGCCAGCAGCTGGAGGGACAGGGCTAGCGGGAGGGCCCTCCCCGATGAGCAGTTCTTC. This gives the protein CASSWRDRASGRALPDEQFF.

This clone was counted only a few times. The chain is built from TRBV30 and TRBJ1-3; no firm D call. The V gene's germline CDR1 is GTSNPN and CDR2 SVGIG (reference sequence). The CDR3 runs to 17 residues. V was shortened by 0 bases and J by 1 base, with 16 bases between the two germline ends. The CDR3 here is CAWSVIPYRLSGNTIYF. CDR3 nucleotide sequence: TGTGCCTGGAGTGTAATCCCCTACCGACTTTCTGGAAACACCATATATTTT.

The chain joins TRBV5-1 to TRBJ1-2; TRBD1 might be the D (6 bases). V dropped 3 bases and J dropped 8 bases, with 17 bases sitting between them. CDR3 length: 14 amino acids. CDR1 is SGHRS, CDR2 YFSETQ, per germline. The CDR3 DNA sequence: TGCGCCAGCAGCTGGAACAGGGAGTCGGACGGCTACACCTTC. Translating gives CASSWNRESDGYTF.

This clone was seen a single time. The chain recombines TRBV5-4 with TRBJ2-5, with TRBD1 matching over 7 bases. V gave up 4 bases and J gave up 5 bases; unmatched junction bases: 17. Looked up from germline, CDR1 is SGHNT and CDR2 is YYREEE (reference sequence). The CDR3 extends over 17 amino acids. CDR3 nucleotide sequence: TGTGCCAGCAGCCACAGTGAAACAGTACAGGGGTTGGAGACCCAGTACTTC. Translation gives CASSHSETVQGLETQYF.

The J gene is TRBJ1-2, the V gene TRBV5-4; the D gene is possibly TRBD1 (5 bases). This CDR3 has 14 residues. From germline, CDR1 is SGHNT and CDR2 YYREEE (reference sequence). V was pared by 0 bases and J by 3 bases, with 9 bases between. CDR3 residues: CASSLGGTDYGYTF. Here the CDR3 DNA reads TGTGCCAGCAGCTTGGGGGGGACCGACTATGGCTACACCTTC. Full variable domain (missing parts from reference TRBV5-4 and TRBJ1-2): ETGVTQSPTHLIKTRGQQVTLRCSSQSGHNTVSWYQQALGQGPQFIFQYYREEENGRGNFPPRFSGLQFPNYSSELNVNALELDDSALYLCASSLGGTDYGYTFGSGTRLTVV.

The V and J genes are TRBV6-1 and TRBJ1-1; D ambiguous. Trimming took 2 bases from V and 4 from J, leaving 5 bases between them. The CDR3 extends over 12 amino acids. Germline loops: CDR1 MNHNS, CDR2 SASEGT. The CDR3 reads CASSEWVTEAFF. The CDR3 DNA sequence: TGTGCCAGCAGTGAATGGGTCACTGAAGCTTTCTTT.

V usage is TRBV11-2 and J usage is TRBJ2-5, with 11 bases fitting TRBD2. With 5 bases clipped from V and 2 bases from J, the junction kept 4 bases outside the gene matches. CDR1 is SGHAT and CDR2 is FQNNGV in the germline V gene. The CDR3 runs to 15 residues. CDR3 loop: CASSEASGGQETQYF. In DNA, the CDR3 is TGTGCCAGCAGCGAGGCTAGCGGGGGGCAAGAGACCCAGTACTTC.